A single sample gave rise to the 9 T cell receptor beta chains below, sequenced in a study of T cell responses to AZD1222 COVID-19 vaccine. Some clones are missing from TCRdb's copy, which holds only in-frame ones; the method was immunoSEQ multiplex PCR. Of some 65,000 clones listed, about four fifths are singletons. Sequenced material: peripheral blood, taken on day 0 of MenACWY control vaccination. The receptors come from an adult in good health.

The chain employs TRBV7-2 and TRBJ2-5, with D maybe TRBD1 (5 bases). Germline V lookup: CDR1 SGHTA, CDR2 FQGNSA. CDR3 length equals 13 residues. Trimming removed 4 bases from V and 1 base from J, with 7 bases in between. CDR3 region: CASSSRVQETQYF. The CDR3 DNA follows: TGTGCCAGCAGCTCCAGGGTCCAAGAGACCCAGTACTTC.

The chain has TRBV19 and TRBJ2-3, with 7 nucleotides matching TRBD2. The germline CDR1 and CDR2 sequences are LNHDA and SQIVND (reference sequence). V lost 2 bases and J lost 2; bases outside the gene matches: 7. The CDR3 consists of 16 residues. CDR3 in amino acids: CASSIQASGTTDTQYF. The CDR3 DNA follows: TGTGCCAGTAGTATACAGGCTAGCGGAACCACAGATACGCAGTATTTT.

The chain combines TRBV21-1 with TRBJ1-1; the D call in the table, TRBD1, was not verified against the DNA. TRBV21-1 is termed a pseudogene. The CDR3 spans 12 residues. This CDR3 is CASSTPQVWAFF. The CDR3 nucleotides read TGTGCCAGCAGCACTCCACAGGTTTGGGCTTTCTTT.

The chain joins TRBV11-2 to TRBJ2-2, with TRBD2 identical over 9 bases. This CDR3 comprises 16 residues. Germline trimming cut 3 bases from V and 5 bases from J; bases unmatched to any gene: 7. Per the germline V gene, CDR1 is SGHAT and CDR2 is FQNNGV. The CDR3 DNA follows: TGTGCCAGCAGCTTTCTGCTAGCGGGAAAAACCGGGGAGCTGTTTTTT. Its translation: CASSFLLAGKTGELFF.

This chain links TRBV11-1 with TRBJ2-5, with D possibly matching TRBD1 (6 bases). V lost 1 base and J 2 bases, leaving 11 bases between the germline ends. CDR1 and CDR2 from the germline V gene are SGHAT and FQDESV (reference sequence). The CDR3 spans 15 residues. CDR3 sequence: CASSLGPGTQETQYF. The DNA for the CDR3 is TGTGCCAGCAGCTTAGGTCCCGGGACACAAGAGACCCAGTACTTC. Full variable domain (outside the CDR3, taken from reference TRBV11-1 and TRBJ2-5): EAEVAQSPRYKITEKSQAVAFWCDPISGHATLYWYRQILGQGPELLVQFQDESVVDDSQLPKDRFSAERLKGVDSTLKIQPAELGDSAMYLCASSLGPGTQETQYFGPGTRLLVL.

The CDR3 DNA sequence: TGCGCCAGCAGCTTGGAGACAGGGTCTGAAGCTTTCTTT. It is translated as CASSLETGSEAFF. The chain has TRBV5-1 and TRBJ1-1; 7 nucleotides line up with TRBD1. Germline V CDR1 and CDR2: SGHRS, YFSETQ. The trim removed 0 bases at V and 6 bases at J, leaving 2 bases unmatched. The CDR3 spans 13 residues.

The chain links TRBV5-1 to TRBJ1-2; 10 bases match TRBD1. The junction had 7 bases not matched to a gene; V was cut back by 2 bases and J by 6 bases. CDR3 length: 15 amino acids. Germline V gene data show CDR1 as SGHRS and CDR2 as YFSETQ. The CDR3 DNA reads TGCGCCAGCAGCTTAACTACCGGGACAGGGGATGGCTACACCTTC. The encoded protein is CASSLTTGTGDGYTF.

The gene calls are TRBV5-4 and TRBJ1-1; D not resolved. This CDR3 spans 13 amino acids. Germline assignment: CDR1 SGHNT and CDR2 YYREEE (reference sequence). Trimming shortened V by 4 bases and J by 3 bases, and 10 bases separated the two germline ends. For the CDR3, the DNA is TGTGCCAGCAGCCTAGACGGGGACACTGAAGCTTTCTTT. Translation: CASSLDGDTEAFF.

This sequence joins TRBV12-3 or TRBV12-4 and TRBJ2-3; D is uncertain. The CDR3 spans 13 residues. Trimming pared 3 bases from V and 5 bases from J, leaving 9 bases between. The CDR3 bases are TGTGCCAGCAGTTTCAGCCGAGGAGATACGCAGTATTTT. This encodes CASSFSRGDTQYF.